Below, 27 T cell receptor beta chains from the same sample are listed, as sequenced in a study of blood T cell repertoires in COVID-19 (TCRdb year 2020). The library was produced with the immunoSEQ multiplex PCR assay. TCRdb's version of the immuneACCESS table is confined to in-frame rearrangements and falls short of the full clone set. An unresolved V gene accounts for under half of the shortfall where checked; the remainder is of unknown origin. For this sample the table gives under 300,000 clones, of which about 83% were detected only once. Of the sample, around a tenth is held by the ten largest clones. The sample was peripheral blood. These receptors were collected from a woman between 50 and 59 years old who had recovered from COVID-19.

The chain carries TRBV5-1 and TRBJ2-3; 11 positions match TRBD2. Per the germline V gene, CDR1 is SGHRS and CDR2 is YFSETQ. This CDR3 contains 17 residues. After removal of 4 bases from V and 1 base from J, the junction contained 8 bases not matched to a gene. CDR3 protein: CASSLGLAGQGTDTQYF. The CDR3 bases are TGCGCCAGCAGCCTCGGACTAGCGGGTCAGGGCACAGATACGCAGTATTTT.

J is TRBJ1-2 and V is TRBV29-1, with 10 bases that match TRBD1. CDR1 SQVTM and CDR2 ANQGSEA come from the germline V gene. The trim removed 4 bases at V and 6 bases at J, leaving 5 bases unmatched. This CDR3 is built from 13 residues. For the CDR3, the DNA is TGCAGCGTTGGAGGGGACAGGGGCGATGGCTACACCTTC. It translates to CSVGGDRGDGYTF.

This rearrangement joins TRBV19 to TRBJ2-2; TRBD1 aligns across 7 bases. The CDR3 consists of 15 residues. Germline V gene lookup returns CDR1 LNHDA and CDR2 SQIVND (reference sequence). V shed 4 bases and J 5 bases; nucleotides not matched to a gene: 7. The CDR3 nucleotides are TGTGCCAGTAGTACCCGACAGGGACGGACCGGGGAGCTGTTTTTT. It codes for CASSTRQGRTGELFF.

This clone appeared a single time. J is TRBJ2-1 and V is TRBV7-7; a weak D match, TRBD2 (6 bases). Trimming cost V 5 bases and J 6 bases, with 14 bases left between them. Germline V gives CDR1 SSHAT, CDR2 FNYEAQ (reference sequence). This CDR3 spans 14 amino acids. In DNA, the CDR3 is TGTGCCAGCAGCGCCGGAGGGCGGTCCAATGAGCAGTTCTTC. Protein product: CASSAGGRSNEQFF.

The genes are TRBV6-5 and TRBJ2-7; perhaps TRBD1 as D (6 bases). Trimming shortened V by 1 base and J by 0 bases, and 13 bases separated the two germline ends. CDR3 length equals 16 residues. The V gene's germline CDR1 is MNHEY and CDR2 SVGAGI. The CDR3 sequence: CASSYYRDTSSYEQYF. CDR3 DNA sequence: TGTGCCAGCAGTTACTACCGGGACACCAGCTCCTACGAGCAGTACTTC.

This chain joins TRBV3-1 (or the pseudogene TRBV3-2) and TRBJ2-2; D is ambiguous. CDR3 length equals 15 residues. Germline V gives CDR1 LGHDT, CDR2 YNNKEL (reference sequence). V was pared by 1 base and J by 1 base, with 7 bases between. The CDR3 DNA follows: TGTGCCAGCAGCCAAGCGAGTGGGAACACCGGGGAGCTGTTTTTT. This translates into CASSQASGNTGELFF.

The chain combines TRBV19 with TRBJ1-5; no definite D call. The CDR3 totals 12 residues. CDR1 and CDR2 from the germline V gene are LNHDA and SQIVND (reference sequence). V gave up 3 bases and J gave up 15 bases, with 15 bases separating them. The CDR3 reads CASSIDGTRWHF. In nucleotides, the CDR3 is TGTGCCAGTAGTATTGACGGTACTAGGTGGCATTTT.

V usage is TRBV6-5 and J usage is TRBJ2-5; TRBD2 matches at 12 bases. The CDR3 runs 15 residues. V trimming: 6 bases; J trimming: 4 bases; junction bases outside the gene matches: 6. Germline V CDR1 and CDR2: MNHEY, SVGAGI. The CDR3 sequence is CASRSLAGGAETQYF. The CDR3 DNA reads as TGTGCCAGCAGGTCCCTAGCGGGGGGGGCAGAGACCCAGTACTTC.

The chain recombines TRBV4-1 with TRBJ1-2; D possibly corresponds to TRBD1 (5 bases). The V gene lost 1 base and the J gene lost 1 base, with 22 bases spanning the gap. The germline V gene encodes CDR1 MGHRA and CDR2 YSYEKL. The CDR3 consists of 19 residues. As DNA, the CDR3 is TGCGCCAGCAGCCAAGCCGATCTTGGGGGGGAAGGGCTTAACTATGGCTACACCTTC. Amino acids: CASSQADLGGEGLNYGYTF.

Only a few counts were recorded for this clone. The CDR3: CASSPLGTGTYGYTF. CDR3 in DNA: TGTGCCAGCAGTCCCCTTGGGACAGGGACCTATGGCTACACCTTC. The V and J genes are TRBV27 and TRBJ1-2; 9 bases are shared with TRBD1. Germline CDR1 reads MNHEY; CDR2 reads SMNVEV (reference sequence). The CDR3 is made up of 15 amino acids. After removal of 5 bases from V and 4 bases from J, the junction contained 8 bases not matched to a gene.

This chain uses TRBV9 with TRBJ2-7; a possible D gene is TRBD2 (6 bases). This CDR3 region has 17 residues. Germline V gene data show CDR1 as SGDLS and CDR2 as YYNGEE. Trimming shortened V by 0 bases and J by 1 base, and 17 bases separated the two germline ends. The CDR3 sequence is CASSVGSGGVGSYEQYF. DNA for the CDR3: TGTGCCAGCAGCGTAGGGAGCGGCGGGGTAGGTTCCTACGAGCAGTACTTC.

The chain is built from TRBV9 and TRBJ2-7; maybe TRBD2 (6 bases). The CDR3 sequence is 14 residues long. CDR1 and CDR2 from the germline V gene are SGDLS and YYNGEE. Trimming removed 0 bases at V and 3 bases at J, with 10 bases between. The CDR3 DNA reads TGTGCCAGCAGCGTAGAGGCGACTAGCTACGAGCAGTACTTC. Translated: CASSVEATSYEQYF.

This rearrangement joins TRBV6-5 to TRBJ2-5; the D is unclear. V was shortened by 6 bases and J by 2 bases, with 16 bases between the two germline ends. CDR1 is MNHEY, CDR2 SVGAGI, per germline. The CDR3 totals 15 residues. In nucleotides, the CDR3 is TGTGCCAGCAGCTTATTCCCGACACTTCAAGAGACCCAGTACTTC. Amino acid sequence: CASSLFPTLQETQYF.

DNA of the CDR3: TGTGCCAGCTCACCGTCGACGTACGAGGGCTACGAGCAGTACTTC. Residues: CASSPSTYEGYEQYF. J is TRBJ2-7 and V is TRBV18; D might be TRBD2 (5 bases). The germline V gene encodes CDR1 KGHSH and CDR2 LQKENI. This CDR3 comprises 15 residues. V was trimmed by 3 bases and J by 3 bases, leaving 15 bases between them.

V is TRBV2 and J is TRBJ2-5, with 11 nucleotides matching TRBD2. The germline V gene encodes CDR1 SNHLY and CDR2 FYNNEI. The CDR3 contains 16 residues. V lost 6 bases, J lost 0 bases, and 6 bases stayed unmatched. CDR3 bases: TGTGCCAGCAGGGCCATTAGCGGGGGGGACCAAGAGACCCAGTACTTC. It specifies CASRAISGGDQETQYF.

V gene TRBV6-6 combines with J gene TRBJ2-1; TRBD2 matches at 11 bases. The V and J ends lost 8 bases and 9 bases, in that order; junction bases with no gene match: 6. CDR1 MNHNY and CDR2 SVGAGI come from the germline V gene (reference sequence). This CDR3 spans 13 amino acids. CDR3 bases: TGTGCCAGCCGAACTAGCGGGAGTGGTGAGCAGTTCTTC. Protein sequence: CASRTSGSGEQFF.

CDR3 DNA: TGTGCCAGCAGCTTAGAGGGACAGGGGGCTCGCGGCGAGCAGTACTTC. Its translation is CASSLEGQGARGEQYF. V gene TRBV11-2 combines with J gene TRBJ2-7; 12 nucleotides match TRBD1. The CDR3 contains 16 residues. With V trimmed by 0 bases and J by 6 bases, 6 bases remained unmatched. Germline V lookup: CDR1 SGHAT, CDR2 FQNNGV.

The V call is TRBV9, the J call TRBJ2-5; TRBD2 matches 14 bases. Looked up from germline, CDR1 is SGDLS and CDR2 is YYNGEE. The CDR3 is made up of 16 amino acids. J was trimmed by 2 bases and V by 3 bases; bases with no gene match: 3. The CDR3 DNA sequence: TGTGCCAGCAGCGCGGGACTAGCGGGAGCACAAGAGACCCAGTACTTC. Its protein is CASSAGLAGAQETQYF.

CDR3 DNA sequence: TGTGCCAGCAGGGCCGGGACATATAGCAATCAGCCCCAGCATTTT. Encoded protein: CASRAGTYSNQPQHF. J is TRBJ1-5 and V is TRBV27; a possible D gene is TRBD1 (6 bases). The germline gives CDR1 MNHEY, CDR2 SMNVEV (reference sequence). This CDR3 region has 15 residues. V was cut by 6 bases and J by 0 bases, with 12 bases left in between.

This chain uses TRBV19 with TRBJ1-1; D is unresolved. The germline gives CDR1 LNHDA, CDR2 SQIVND (reference sequence). V gave up 3 bases and J gave up 5 bases, with 10 bases separating them. The CDR3 spans 13 residues. CDR3 region: CASSIRGGTEAFF. The DNA for the CDR3 is TGTGCCAGTAGTATCCGGGGAGGGACTGAAGCTTTCTTT.

This chain connects TRBV3-1 (or the pseudogene TRBV3-2) to TRBJ1-2; 7 bases agree with TRBD1. This CDR3 is 12 amino acids long. After removal of 3 bases from V and 9 bases from J, the junction contained 4 bases not matched to a gene. Germline V gene lookup returns CDR1 LGHDT and CDR2 YNNKEL (reference sequence). Here the CDR3 reads CASSHRQGSYTF. The CDR3 DNA sequence: TGTGCCAGCAGCCACCGACAGGGTAGCTACACCTTC.

The J gene is TRBJ2-3, the V gene TRBV18; D gene uncertain. CDR1 KGHSH and CDR2 LQKENI come from the germline V gene. The length of the CDR3 is 13 residues. V lost 6 bases and J 0 bases, leaving 7 bases between the germline ends. CDR3 sequence: CASSFSSTDTQYF. In nucleotides, the CDR3 is TGTGCCAGCTCGTTTTCGAGCACAGATACGCAGTATTTT. The full variable domain, in which reference TRBV18 and TRBJ2-3 provide the parts outside the CDR3, is NAGVMQNPRHLVRRRGQEARLRCSPMKGHSHVYWYRQLPEEGLKFMVYLQKENIIDESGMPKERFSAEFPKEGPSILRIQQVVRGDSAAYFCASSFSSTDTQYFGPGTRLTVL.

The J gene is TRBJ2-3, the V gene TRBV5-1, with D perhaps matching TRBD2 (6 bases). V was shortened by 0 bases and J by 0 bases, with 8 bases between the two germline ends. CDR1 is SGHRS and CDR2 is YFSETQ in the germline V gene. This CDR3 region has 15 residues. DNA of the CDR3: TGCGCCAGCAGCTTGGATCGGGGGAGCACAGATACGCAGTATTTT. This codes for CASSLDRGSTDTQYF.

CDR3 in DNA: TGTGCCAGCTCACAAGGACAGGTCGTTGGCTCACCCCTCCACTTT. Amino acid sequence: CASSQGQVVGSPLHF. The gene calls are TRBV18 and TRBJ1-6; 7 nucleotides match TRBD1. The V segment lost 4 bases and the J segment 10 bases; nucleotides outside the gene matches: 10. The CDR3 is 15 amino acids. CDR1 and CDR2 from the germline V gene are KGHSH and LQKENI.

The chain employs TRBV28 and TRBJ2-5; no definite D call. With 3 bases removed from V and 7 bases from J, the gap between germline ends came to 12 bases. The CDR3 consists of 13 residues. Germline lookup yields CDR1 MDHEN and CDR2 SYDVKM. Here the CDR3 DNA reads TGTGCCAGCAGTTTGGTAACCCCAGGGACCCAGTACTTC. Its translation: CASSLVTPGTQYF.

The chain has TRBV7-8 and TRBJ2-7; tentative D call: TRBD2 (6 bases). This CDR3 comprises 18 residues. From germline, CDR1 is SGHVS and CDR2 FQNEAQ. The V gene lost 5 bases and the J gene lost 3 bases, with 26 bases spanning the gap. The CDR3 bases are TGTGCCAGCAGCCAGCACACCGCTACAGCCGGGAGAGTCTACGAGCAGTACTTC. This translates into CASSQHTATAGRVYEQYF.

This clone was picked up many times. CDR3 region: CASSQTPPGLAGPSSYNEQFF. In DNA form, the CDR3 reads TGTGCCAGCAGCCAAACACCACCGGGACTAGCGGGGCCTAGCTCCTACAATGAGCAGTTCTTC. The chain joins TRBV3-1 (or the pseudogene TRBV3-2) to TRBJ2-1; TRBD2 aligns across 13 bases. The CDR3 length is 21 residues. Germline assignment: CDR1 LGHDT and CDR2 YNNKEL (reference sequence). The V segment lost 2 bases and the J segment 0 bases; nucleotides outside the gene matches: 13.